Described below is a single T cell receptor (beta chain) sequence and its context. The data are from a study of blood T cell repertoires in COVID-19. On the study more broadly: Acute-phase and convalescent COVID-19 samples originated in the United States, Italy and Spain.

Trimming removed 0 bases from V and 2 bases from J; junction bases left unmatched: 4. Germline CDR1 reads KGHSH; CDR2 reads LQKENI. The CDR3 is 15 amino acids. Repertoires were generated with immunoSEQ multiplex PCR, while TCRdb's copy carries only in-frame clones and drops some. The sample shows over 40,000 clones, roughly nine tenths of them seen only once. The gene calls are TRBV18 and TRBJ2-7, with 7 bases matching TRBD1. This receptor was identified in an older man with acute or convalescent COVID-19. Specimen: peripheral blood. CDR3 in DNA: TGTGCCAGCTCACCACCGGGACAGAGCACCTACGAGCAGTACTTC. Amino acids: CASSPPGQSTYEQYF.